The 17 T cell receptor beta chains below come from one sample, sequenced in a study of blood T cell repertoires in COVID-19. Here immunoSEQ multiplex PCR was the method, and the copy in TCRdb shows in-frame clones only, minus some. The sample holds 200,000 to 250,000 clones, around 80% seen once. Sequencing input: peripheral blood. The receptor set was obtained from a woman between 65 and 79 years old with acute or convalescent COVID-19.

The chain couples TRBV21-1 to TRBJ2-7; TRBD1 reflects the table's D call only, with no check against the DNA. TRBV21-1 is marked as a pseudogene. This CDR3 has 14 amino acids. CDR3 in DNA: TGTGCCAGCAGCACGGACAGGGAGGCGGGCGAGCAGTACTTC. Amino acids: CASSTDREAGEQYF.

J is TRBJ1-4 and V is TRBV9, with TRBD1 matching over 7 bases. The V segment lost 4 bases and the J segment 8 bases; nucleotides outside the gene matches: 11. CDR1 SGDLS and CDR2 YYNGEE come from the germline V gene. CDR3 length: 15 amino acids. Written as DNA, the CDR3 is TGTGCCAGCAGCCCCACAGGGGATGTCAGGGAAAAACTGTTTTTT. This sequence encodes CASSPTGDVREKLFF.

This clone was counted a few times. This chain links TRBV7-7 with TRBJ1-5, with 7 bases identical to TRBD1. CDR3 length equals 15 residues. V lost 5 bases, J lost 3 bases, and 7 bases stayed unmatched. The germline gives CDR1 SSHAT, CDR2 FNYEAQ (reference sequence). CDR3 residues: CASSRDREANQPQHF. CDR3 coding DNA: TGTGCCAGCAGCCGCGACAGGGAGGCCAATCAGCCCCAGCATTTT.

The rearrangement uses TRBV5-1 and TRBJ1-4, with 9 bases aligning to TRBD1. Losses at the gene ends were 2 bases for V and 8 bases for J; bases not matched to a gene: 4. The CDR3 is 14 amino acids. Germline CDR1 reads SGHRS; CDR2 reads YFSETQ. This chain's CDR3 is CASSLGTGYEKLFF. CDR3 sequence (DNA): TGCGCCAGCAGCTTAGGGACAGGGTACGAAAAACTGTTTTTT.

The rearrangement uses TRBV9 and TRBJ2-5, with 7 bases that match TRBD2. The CDR3 is made up of 16 amino acids. V gave up 4 bases and J gave up 5 bases; unmatched junction bases: 14. Germline V gene lookup returns CDR1 SGDLS and CDR2 YYNGEE. For the CDR3, the DNA is TGTGCCAGCAGCCCAGAGCGGGGTAAACTTAGGGAGACCCAGTACTTC. This gives the protein CASSPERGKLRETQYF. Looking up the rest from reference TRBV9 and TRBJ2-5 gives the full variable domain: DSGVTQTPKHLITATGQRVTLRCSPRSGDLSVYWYQQSLDQGLQFLIQYYNGEERAKGNILERFSAQQFPDLHSELNLSSLELGDSALYFCASSPERGKLRETQYFGPGTRLLVL.

The rearrangement links TRBV6-5 to TRBJ1-1; D is possibly TRBD1 (6 bases). CDR3 length: 14 residues. Germline-derived CDR1 and CDR2 are MNHEY and SVGAGI. V shed 5 bases and J shed 1 base, with 11 bases lying between them. CDR3 coding DNA: TGTGCCAGCAGTCTGAACAGGGCGAACACTGAAGCTTTCTTT. It translates to CASSLNRANTEAFF.

The rearrangement joins TRBV11-2 to TRBJ2-5; D perhaps matches TRBD2 (5 bases). The CDR3 is made up of 14 amino acids. V lost 2 bases, J lost 1 base, and 8 bases lay in between. Germline values: CDR1 SGHAT, CDR2 FQNNGV. Here the CDR3 reads CASSLYGVQETQYF. CDR3 nucleotides: TGTGCCAGCAGCTTATACGGGGTCCAAGAGACCCAGTACTTC.

The chain uses TRBV4-3 and TRBJ2-1, with 7 positions matching TRBD2. Germline values: CDR1 LGHNA, CDR2 YSLEER. The CDR3 extends over 14 amino acids. J lost 3 bases, V lost 5 bases, and 4 bases had no gene match. CDR3 DNA sequence: TGCGCCAGCAGCTCGGGGGAGGGCTACAATGAGCAGTTCTTC. Protein product: CASSSGEGYNEQFF.

The chain couples TRBV5-6 to TRBJ1-2, with 9 bases that match TRBD1. CDR1 is SGHDT and CDR2 is YYEEEE in the germline V gene. The CDR3 totals 16 residues. V shed 2 bases and J 3 bases; nucleotides not matched to a gene: 8. CDR3 sequence reads: CASSFGTGLTDYGYTF. The CDR3 DNA follows: TGTGCCAGCAGCTTCGGGACAGGGCTTACCGACTATGGCTACACCTTC. The full variable domain, with the rest looked up from reference TRBV5-6 and TRBJ1-2, is DAGVTQSPTHLIKTRGQQVTLRCSPKSGHDTVSWYQQALGQGPQFIFQYYEEEERQRGNFPDRFSGHQFPNYSSELNVNALLLGDSALYLCASSFGTGLTDYGYTFGSGTRLTVV.

The rearrangement links TRBV5-1 to TRBJ1-6; 9 bases fit TRBD1. CDR1 and CDR2 (germline): SGHRS, YFSETQ. J lost 7 bases, V lost 5 bases, and 10 bases had no gene match. The CDR3 spans 16 residues. CDR3 sequence reads: CASSLPGQGLNSPLHF. The CDR3 nucleotides are TGCGCCAGCAGTCTACCGGGACAGGGATTAAATTCACCCCTCCACTTT.

CDR3 sequence: CAISGARGGATSNTGELFF. For the CDR3, the DNA is TGTGCCATCAGTGGGGCTCGGGGGGGCGCTACATCGAACACCGGGGAGCTGTTTTTT. The J gene is TRBJ2-2, the V gene TRBV10-3; 8 bases match TRBD2. V gave up 4 bases and J gave up 0 bases; unmatched junction bases: 13. The CDR3 runs 19 residues. Germline assignment: CDR1 ENHRY and CDR2 SYGVKD.

The J gene is TRBJ1-5, the V gene TRBV7-9; D gene ambiguous. Trimming removed 4 bases from V and 5 bases from J, with 15 bases in between. The CDR3 sequence is 15 residues long. Germline V gives CDR1 SEHNR, CDR2 FQNEAQ (reference sequence). CDR3 DNA: TGTGCCAGCAGCTCGCTGGGCACCAAAGATCAGCCCCAGCATTTT. It specifies CASSSLGTKDQPQHF. Looking up the rest from reference TRBV7-9 and TRBJ1-5 gives the full variable domain: DTGVSQNPRHKITKRGQNVTFRCDPISEHNRLYWYRQTLGQGPEFLTYFQNEAQLEKSRLLSDRFSAERPKGSFSTLEIQRTEQGDSAMYLCASSSLGTKDQPQHFGDGTRLSIL.

V is TRBV6-5 and J is TRBJ1-6; D might be TRBD1 (6 bases). From germline, CDR1 is MNHEY and CDR2 SVGAGI. The CDR3 spans 15 residues. V lost 6 bases to trimming and J lost 5 bases, with 14 bases between them. The CDR3 loop is CASSHLDRDNSPLHF. The DNA for the CDR3 is TGTGCCAGCAGCCATTTGGACAGAGATAATTCACCCCTCCACTTT.

This sequence joins TRBV6-2 or TRBV6-3 and TRBJ2-2, with D tentatively TRBD1 (6 bases). Germline V lookup: CDR1 MNHEY, CDR2 SVGEGT. The CDR3 runs 17 residues. Trimming stripped 4 bases from V and 3 bases from J, with 18 bases between. CDR3 amino acids: CASSSAQGRGDTGELFF. The CDR3 bases are TGTGCCAGCAGTTCGGCACAGGGAAGGGGCGACACCGGGGAGCTGTTTTTT.

The rearrangement links TRBV3-1 (or the pseudogene TRBV3-2) to TRBJ1-1, with D perhaps matching TRBD1 (6 bases). V lost 4 bases, J lost 2 bases, and 11 bases lay in between. The CDR3 contains 14 residues. The V gene's germline CDR1 is LGHDT and CDR2 YNNKEL (reference sequence). The CDR3 sequence is CASSLQGSNTEAFF. In nucleotides, the CDR3 is TGTGCCAGCAGCCTACAGGGCTCTAACACTGAAGCTTTCTTT.

This clone has a handful of counts. The chain is built from TRBV2 and TRBJ1-2; TRBD1 might be the D (6 bases). Germline CDR1 SNHLY, CDR2 FYNNEI. Trimming pared 6 bases from V and 0 bases from J, leaving 14 bases between. The CDR3 consists of 15 residues. CDR3 in amino acids: CASSLPQGTNYGYTF. For the CDR3, the DNA is TGTGCCAGCAGCTTACCCCAGGGGACTAACTATGGCTACACCTTC.

This chain joins TRBV6-6 and TRBJ2-7, with TRBD1 matching 10 bases. The CDR3 runs 14 residues. V lost 0 bases and J lost 7; bases outside the gene matches: 3. Germline-derived CDR1 and CDR2 are MNHNY and SVGAGI (reference sequence). The CDR3 here is CASSYSDRGREQYF. In DNA form, the CDR3 reads TGTGCCAGCAGTTACTCGGACAGGGGGAGGGAGCAGTACTTC.